Listed below are T cell receptor beta chains from one sample, sequenced in a study of human T cells and chemical hapten exposure. Using its own MiXCR run on the RACE reads, TCRdb lists one record per CDR3 protein. This sample carries some 190,000 distinct CDR3 sequences, under 25% of them seen once, and the ten largest clones take 6% to 8%. The specimen comprised whole blood, sampled in connection with sensitization to the hapten diphenylcyclopropenone (DPC). The receptor source for this set is a woman in her 50s with alopecia areata. Some clones in this sample may be carry-over from other donors' samples. Both conserved end residues are part of each CDR3. D genes are given only for firm matches. Not every row has a clone size; where given, it reads once, few, many or a size class.

clone_size,v_call,d_call,j_call,cdr3_nt,cdr3_aa
NA,TRBV3-1,TRBD2,TRBJ2-1,TGTGCCAGCAGCCCCGGGACTAGTTATTACAATGAGCAGTTCTTC,CASSPGTSYYNEQFF
NA,TRBV10-3,TRBD2,TRBJ2-1,TGTGCCATCAATGCGGGAGTGGAGAATGAGCAGTTCTTC,CAINAGVENEQFF
NA,TRBV5-1,TRBD2,TRBJ2-7,TGCGCCAGCAGGACCGCGGGTGGCGGGAGCTGGTACGAGCAGTACTTC,CASRTAGGGSWYEQYF
NA,TRBV20-1,TRBD1,TRBJ2-1,TGCAGTCCTACCCCCGGGACAGGTTACAATGAGCAGTTCTTC,CSPTPGTGYNEQFF
many,TRBV20-1,NA,TRBJ2-5,TGCAGTGCTAGAGATACCCTTGGGCAGGGCGAGACCCAGTACTTC,CSARDTLGQGETQYF
NA,TRBV9,TRBD1,TRBJ1-1,TGTGCCAGCAGCGTAGGAGGGGGCTCTGAAGCTTTCTTT,CASSVGGGSEAFF
few,TRBV16,TRBD2,TRBJ2-1,TGTGCCAGCAGCCAAGGCTTAGCGGGAGGGCCCTACAATGAGCAGTTCTTC,CASSQGLAGGPYNEQFF
NA,TRBV29-1,TRBD1,TRBJ2-5,TGCAGCGGACAGGGGGCGGGGGAGACCCAGTACTTC,CSGQGAGETQYF
NA,TRBV5-1,TRBD1,TRBJ1-6,TGCGCCAGCAGCAAGCGACAGGGTGACAATTCACCCCTCCACTTT,CASSKRQGDNSPLHF
few,TRBV7-2,NA,TRBJ2-7,TGTGCCAGCAGCTTTTCTCCGGTCTCGGGGGAGCAGTACTTC,CASSFSPVSGEQYF
NA,TRBV18,NA,TRBJ2-1,TGTGCCAGCTCGCTCGGTCAGAGAAGCGGGCCGGCCTACAATGAGCAGTTCTTC,CASSLGQRSGPAYNEQFF
NA,TRBV29-1,NA,TRBJ1-2,TGCAGCGCTGACCAGGGACGAAACTACACCTTC,CSADQGRNYTF
few,TRBV20-1,TRBD1,TRBJ1-1,TGCAGTGCTAAGCTCCGGGACAGGTGGAACACTGAAGCTTTCTTT,CSAKLRDRWNTEAFF
few,TRBV5-1,TRBD2,TRBJ2-3,TGCGCCAGCAGGGGACTAGCGGGAGGCGACCCTAGCACAGATACGCAGTATTTT,CASRGLAGGDPSTDTQYF
few,TRBV7-2,TRBD2,TRBJ2-1,TGTGCCAGCAGCGTCACTAGCGGGAGAACGATTGAGCAGTTCTTC,CASSVTSGRTIEQFF
NA,TRBV5-4,TRBD2,TRBJ2-7,TGTGCCAGCAGCCCGACTAGCGGGAAATCCTACGAGCAGTACTTC,CASSPTSGKSYEQYF
few,TRBV20-1,NA,TRBJ1-5,TGCAGTGCTAGTTCGGGCGTCGGGACGGGGCCCCAGCATTTT,CSASSGVGTGPQHF
NA,TRBV7-2,NA,TRBJ2-3,TGTGCCAGCAGCTTAGCGCTGAGGTCCACAGATACGCAGTATTTT,CASSLALRSTDTQYF
NA,TRBV20-1,TRBD2,TRBJ2-7,TGCAGTGCTAGGAAACCTTGGACTAGCGGGACCAACGAGCAGTACTTC,CSARKPWTSGTNEQYF
NA,TRBV2,TRBD1,TRBJ1-2,TGTGCCAGCAAGTCCCGGACAGGGGAGCAAGGCTACACCTTC,CASKSRTGEQGYTF
NA,TRBV18,TRBD1,TRBJ1-1,TGTGCCAGCTCACCACAACAGGGGCGGTGGACTGAAGCTTTCTTT,CASSPQQGRWTEAFF
NA,TRBV6-5,TRBD1,TRBJ2-5,TGTGCCAGCAGTAAGACAGGGGGCGAAGAGACCCAGTACTTC,CASSKTGGEETQYF
few,TRBV19,NA,TRBJ2-2,TGTGCCAGTAGTAAAATCGAAAACACCGGGGAGCTGTTTTTT,CASSKIENTGELFF
NA,TRBV14,NA,TRBJ1-2,TGTGCCAGCAGCCAAGATCGGGGGAACTATGGCTACACCTTC,CASSQDRGNYGYTF
many,TRBV21-1,NA,TRBJ2-1,TGTGCCAGCAGCAAGAGACTAGCGGAAGACCAAACCAATGAGCAGTTCTTC,CASSKRLAEDQTNEQFF
few,TRBV18,NA,TRBJ2-1,TGTGCCAGCTCACCATGGGCTACCGGGAATATAAACAATGAGCAGTTCTTC,CASSPWATGNINNEQFF
NA,TRBV9,TRBD2,TRBJ2-1,TGTGCCAGCGGACGAGCGGGAAACCACAATGAGCAGTTCTTC,CASGRAGNHNEQFF
few,TRBV2,TRBD2,TRBJ2-1,TGTGCCAGCAAAAGCGGGAGGGCCAAAAATGAGCAGTTCTTC,CASKSGRAKNEQFF
NA,TRBV10-3,NA,TRBJ2-7,TGTGCCATCAGTGTTGTAGGAAGGGCCTACGAGCAGTACTTC,CAISVVGRAYEQYF
NA,TRBV10-2,NA,TRBJ2-1,TGCGCCAGCAGAACTATTTCGCAGTACAATGAGCAGTTCTTC,CASRTISQYNEQFF
few,TRBV20-1,NA,TRBJ2-5,TGCAGTGCTAGACATTTCGCCAGAAAGACCCAGTACTTC,CSARHFARKTQYF
NA,TRBV7-9,NA,TRBJ2-7,TGTGCCAGCAGCTCTCACCACCGCAGCTCCTACGAGCAGTACTTC,CASSSHHRSSYEQYF
few,TRBV4-2,NA,TRBJ2-3,TGTGCCAGCAGCCCCGAGGGGACCCCGGATCGAGATACGCAGTATTTT,CASSPEGTPDRDTQYF
NA,TRBV3-1,NA,TRBJ1-2,TGTGCCAGCAGCCACTTGCTTATGGACAGAGGCAACTATGGCTACACCTTC,CASSHLLMDRGNYGYTF
NA,TRBV9,NA,TRBJ2-5,TGTGCCAGCAGCGTAGGCATGTACCAAGAGACCCAGTACTTC,CASSVGMYQETQYF
few,TRBV27,NA,TRBJ1-1,TGTGCCAGCCTCCTGGGCACTGAAGCTTTCTTT,CASLLGTEAFF